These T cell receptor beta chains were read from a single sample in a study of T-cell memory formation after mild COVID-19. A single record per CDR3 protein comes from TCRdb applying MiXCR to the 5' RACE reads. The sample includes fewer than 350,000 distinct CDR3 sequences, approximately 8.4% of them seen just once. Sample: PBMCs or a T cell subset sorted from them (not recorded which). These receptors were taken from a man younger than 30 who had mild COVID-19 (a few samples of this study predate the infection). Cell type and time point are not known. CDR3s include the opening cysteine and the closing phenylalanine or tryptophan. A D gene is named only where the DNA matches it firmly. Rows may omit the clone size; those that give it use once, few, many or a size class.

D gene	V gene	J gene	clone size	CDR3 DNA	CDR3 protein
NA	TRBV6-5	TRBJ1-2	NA	TGTGCCAGCAGTTACTCCGGTCAATGGGACTATGGCTACACCTTC	CASSYSGQWDYGYTF
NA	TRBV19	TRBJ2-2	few	TGTGCCAGTAGTAAGTGGGACTCGAACACCGGGGAGCTGTTTTTT	CASSKWDSNTGELFF
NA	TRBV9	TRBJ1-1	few	TGTGCCAGCAGCGGAGGGGCACCAAACACTGAAGCTTTCTTT	CASSGGAPNTEAFF
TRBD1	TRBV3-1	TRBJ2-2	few	TGTGCCAGCATCGGGACAGGGGACACCGGGGAGCTGTTTTTT	CASIGTGDTGELFF
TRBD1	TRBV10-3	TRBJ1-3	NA	TGTGCCATCAGCCCCGGACAGGGCAAAGTAAACACCATATATTTT	CAISPGQGKVNTIYF
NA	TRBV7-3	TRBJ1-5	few	TGTGCCAGCAGCTTAGGACCAGATCAGCCCCAGCATTTT	CASSLGPDQPQHF
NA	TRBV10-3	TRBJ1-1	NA	TGTGCCATCAGTGAGTCCGAGAACACTGAAGCTTTCTTT	CAISESENTEAFF
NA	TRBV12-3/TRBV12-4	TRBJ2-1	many	TGTGCCAGCAGTCAATTCAATGAGCAGTTCTTC	CASSQFNEQFF
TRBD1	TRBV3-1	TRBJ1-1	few	TGTGCCAGCAGCCCCATCCAGGGGGCGGCTTTCTTT	CASSPIQGAAFF
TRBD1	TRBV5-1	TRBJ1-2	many	TGTGCCAGCAGTTTAGGGACAGCTAACTATGGCTACACCTTC	CASSLGTANYGYTF
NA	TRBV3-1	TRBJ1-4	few	TGTGCCAGCAGCCCTCCGGGGCTTAATGAAAAACTGTTTTTT	CASSPPGLNEKLFF
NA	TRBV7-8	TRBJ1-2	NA	TGTGCCAGCAGCTCACGGCGGATCGGCAAAGCTAACTATGGCTACACCTTC	CASSSRRIGKANYGYTF
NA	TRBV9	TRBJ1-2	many	TGTGCCAGCAGCGTACTCCGACCGAGCGGCTACACCTTC	CASSVLRPSGYTF
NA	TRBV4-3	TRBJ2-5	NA	TGCGCCAGCAGCCGCGACGCCGGGGCTGGGCAAGAGACCCAGTACTTC	CASSRDAGAGQETQYF
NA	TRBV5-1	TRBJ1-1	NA	TGCGCCAGCACAAAACAGGATATGGGGGTTTCAGGCACTGAAGCTTTCTTT	CASTKQDMGVSGTEAFF
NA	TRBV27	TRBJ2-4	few	TGTGCCAGCAGTCTCGTGCGGGACCCCCGAGCCAAAAACATTCAGTACTTC	CASSLVRDPRAKNIQYF
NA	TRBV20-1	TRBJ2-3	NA	TGCAGTGCCCAACGGGGGCGCGCAGATACGCAGTATTTT	CSAQRGRADTQYF
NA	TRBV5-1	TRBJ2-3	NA	TGCGCCAGCAGCTTGGAGGTTTCCGCGGGAACAGATACGCAGTATTTT	CASSLEVSAGTDTQYF
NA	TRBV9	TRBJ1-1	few	TGTGCCAGCAGCCTCCGCCCCTGGCAGAAAAACACTGAAGCTTTCTTT	CASSLRPWQKNTEAFF
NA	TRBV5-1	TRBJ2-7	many	TGCGCCAGCAACCTGGGTGGGGGAAGCGACGAGCAGTACTTC	CASNLGGGSDEQYF
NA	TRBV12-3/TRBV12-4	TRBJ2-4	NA	TGTGCCAGCAGTTTAGGGCAGGGAGAGAACATTCAGTACTTC	CASSLGQGENIQYF
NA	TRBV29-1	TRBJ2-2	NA	TGCAGCGCCTCGGACAGTAACACCGGGGAGCTGTTTTTT	CSASDSNTGELFF
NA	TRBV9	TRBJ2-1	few	TGTGCCAGCAGCGTAGTGGCGGCCAGGGAGCAGTTCTTC	CASSVVAAREQFF
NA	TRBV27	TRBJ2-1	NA	TGTGCCAGCAGTTTATCGGGAGGGGGGGCGCCCTACAATGAGCAGTTCTTC	CASSLSGGGAPYNEQFF
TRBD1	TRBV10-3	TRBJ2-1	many	TGTGCCATACCAGACAGGGGAAACAATGAGCAGTTCTTC	CAIPDRGNNEQFF
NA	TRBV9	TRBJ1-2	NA	TGTGCCAGCAGCGTGGACGGGGATGGCTACACCTTC	CASSVDGDGYTF
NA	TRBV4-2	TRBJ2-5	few	TGTGCCAGCAGCCAAGATGGGCCGGGCGGAACCAAAGAGACCCAGTACTTC	CASSQDGPGGTKETQYF
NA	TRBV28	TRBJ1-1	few	TGTGCCAGCAGTTGGGCGAACACTGAAGCTTTCTTT	CASSWANTEAFF
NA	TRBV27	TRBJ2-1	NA	TGTGCCAGCAGCGACCAGAAATACAATGAGCAGTTCTTC	CASSDQKYNEQFF
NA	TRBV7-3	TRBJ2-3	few	TGTGCCAGCAGCTTAAAACTAGCCACAGATACGCAGTATTTT	CASSLKLATDTQYF
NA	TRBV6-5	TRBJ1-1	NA	TGTGCCAGCAGTTACCCCAGACTCGGAATGATATTT	CASSYPRLGMIF
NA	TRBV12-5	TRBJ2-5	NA	TGTGCTAGTGGCCGGCTGGAAGACCAGTACTTC	CASGRLEDQYF
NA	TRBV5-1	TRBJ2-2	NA	TGCGCCAGCAGCTTCCGAGGGACGGAGACCGGGGAGCTGTTTTTT	CASSFRGTETGELFF
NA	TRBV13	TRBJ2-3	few	TGTGCCAGCAGCTCCCCCTACGCGGCAGATACGCAGTATTTT	CASSSPYAADTQYF
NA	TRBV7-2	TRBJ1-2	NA	TGTGCCAGCAGCCCAAGATTAGGGGGTACTAACTATGGCTACACCTTC	CASSPRLGGTNYGYTF
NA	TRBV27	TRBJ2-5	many	TGTGCCAGCGGGGGGCAAGAGACCCAGTACTTC	CASGGQETQYF
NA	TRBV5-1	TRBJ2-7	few	TGCGCCAGCAGCTTGGAAGCTCTAGAATCGACCTACGAGCAGTACTTC	CASSLEALESTYEQYF
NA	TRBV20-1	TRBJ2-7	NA	TGCAGTGCTCAGGACGGAGGCGAGCAGTACTTC	CSAQDGGEQYF
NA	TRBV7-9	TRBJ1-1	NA	TGTGCCAGCAGCTTTCCTGGATCTGAAGCTTTCTTT	CASSFPGSEAFF
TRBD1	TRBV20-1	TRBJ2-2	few	TGCAGTGCTAGAGAGACGGGACAGGGGGTCGGGGAGCTGTTTTTT	CSARETGQGVGELFF
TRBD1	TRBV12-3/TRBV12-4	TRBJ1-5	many	TGTGCCAGCAGTTTCAGACAGGGGGACGGTCAGCCCCAGCATTTT	CASSFRQGDGQPQHF
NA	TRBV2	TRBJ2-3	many	TGTGCCAGCTCCCCCGAACTGAATACGCAGTATTTT	CASSPELNTQYF
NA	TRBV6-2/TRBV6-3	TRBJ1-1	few	TGTGCCAGCACCGAATCGGGCAGAACAAACACTGAAGCTTTCTTT	CASTESGRTNTEAFF
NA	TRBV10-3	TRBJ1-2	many	TGTGCCATCAGCAATAACTATGGCTACACCTTC	CAISNNYGYTF
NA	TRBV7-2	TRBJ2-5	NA	TGTGCCAGCAGCTCCGCCGTCGGTAGTGGAGGAGAGACCCAGTACTTC	CASSSAVGSGGETQYF
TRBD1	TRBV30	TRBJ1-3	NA	TGTGCCTGGAGTTCGGGACAGGGGAGTGGAAACACCATATATTTT	CAWSSGQGSGNTIYF
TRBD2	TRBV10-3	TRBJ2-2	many	TGTGCCATCAGTGATACTAGCGGGGTTCTCACCGGGGAGCTGTTTTTT	CAISDTSGVLTGELFF
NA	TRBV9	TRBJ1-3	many	TGTGCCAGCAGCCCCCGGCTCGAGAGTTGGGGAAACACCATATATTTT	CASSPRLESWGNTIYF
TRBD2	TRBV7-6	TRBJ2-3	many	TGTGCCAGCAGCTTGCCTTTGGGACTAGCGGGGGGAAGCACAGATACGCAGTATTTT	CASSLPLGLAGGSTDTQYF
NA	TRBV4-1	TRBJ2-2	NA	TGCGCCAGCAGCCAAGATAAACAGGGTAGCGGGGAGCTGTTTTTT	CASSQDKQGSGELFF
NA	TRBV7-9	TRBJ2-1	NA	TGTGCCAGCAGCTTAACCCCCGGGGAGTCAAATGAGCAGTTCTTC	CASSLTPGESNEQFF
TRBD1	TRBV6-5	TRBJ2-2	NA	TGTGCCGCCCGACAGGGTGGTCCCGGGGAGCTGTTTTTT	CAARQGGPGELFF
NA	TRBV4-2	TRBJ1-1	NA	TGTGCCAGCAGCCAAGATTTTTACTCTGAAGCTTTCTTT	CASSQDFYSEAFF
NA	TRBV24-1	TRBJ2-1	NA	TGTGCCACCAGTGATGCGGGTCGGGATGAGCAGTTCTTC	CATSDAGRDEQFF
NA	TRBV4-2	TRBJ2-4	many	TGTGCCAGCAGCCAAGCCGAGAAAAACATTCAGTACTTC	CASSQAEKNIQYF
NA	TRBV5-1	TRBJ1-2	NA	TGCGCCAGCAGCTTGTATCAGACACCCGGAATGGAGGGCTACACCTTC	CASSLYQTPGMEGYTF
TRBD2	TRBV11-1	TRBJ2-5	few	TGTGCCAGCAGCTCCCCAGCGGGGTCAGAGACCCAGTACTTC	CASSSPAGSETQYF
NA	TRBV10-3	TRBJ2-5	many	TGTGCCATCGGCCGGCGGAACAGGGAAGAGACCCAGTACTTC	CAIGRRNREETQYF
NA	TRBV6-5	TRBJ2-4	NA	TGTGCCAGCAGTTACTCGATTGCGGGGGCCGACAAAAACATTCAGTACTTC	CASSYSIAGADKNIQYF